The clone carrying this T cell receptor beta chain turned up a few times. The CDR3 is 16 residues long. Trimming removed 4 bases from V and 3 bases from J, with 15 bases in between. CDR1 is LGHNA, CDR2 YSLEER, per germline. TCRdb ran MiXCR on the RT-PCR reads and lists one entry per CDR3 protein. The sample lists about 700,000 distinct CDR3 sequences, 14% occurring once. The J gene is TRBJ2-2, the V gene TRBV4-3; TRBD1 might be the D (5 bases). The source material was memory CD4+ T cells from blood. The sequence came from a female donor in good health, serving as a healthy control. For the CDR3, the DNA is TGCGCCAGCAGCCTAGGGCTCAGGGCAGACACCGGGGAGCTGTTTTTT. Residues: CASSLGLRADTGELFF.